Each of the 21 T cell receptor beta chains below was sequenced from the same sample in a study of human T cells and chemical hapten exposure. A single record per CDR3 protein comes from TCRdb applying MiXCR to the 5' RACE reads. The data contain about 81,000 distinct CDR3 sequences, roughly 8.4% of them seen just once; the ten biggest clones take up under 3%. Unfractionated whole blood served as the source for total RNA extraction. The receptors shown here come from a male donor in good health.

The table lists this clonotype with many counts. V and J are TRBV7-9 and TRBJ2-2, with 8 bases that match TRBD2. The CDR3 sequence is 15 residues long. After removal of 0 bases from V and 8 bases from J, the junction contained 5 bases not matched to a gene. Germline V lookup: CDR1 SEHNR, CDR2 FQNEAQ (reference sequence). The CDR3 bases are TGTGCCAGCAGCTTAGCACTAGCGGAGCGAGGGGAGCTGTTTTTT. Translating it yields CASSLALAERGELFF.

V is TRBV12-3 or TRBV12-4 and J is TRBJ2-1; D gene uncertain. The CDR3 is 12 residues long. Trimming removed 2 bases at V and 10 bases at J, with 9 bases between. The CDR3 protein is CASSLTDFEQFF. CDR3 DNA: TGTGCCAGCAGTTTAACCGATTTCGAGCAGTTCTTC.

This clonotype occurred a few times. V and J are TRBV6-1 and TRBJ2-5, with 11 bases fitting TRBD1. The CDR3 totals 17 residues. Trimming at V came to 0 bases and at J to 7 bases, leaving 10 bases not matched to a gene. Looked up from germline, CDR1 is MNHNS and CDR2 is SASEGT. CDR3 sequence (DNA): TGTGCCAGCAGTGAAGCCGCCGGGACAGGGGGTCGAGGGACCCAGTACTTC. It encodes CASSEAAGTGGRGTQYF.

This clonotype was picked up a small number of times. The CDR3 loop is CSAWGGLAAYNEQFF. The DNA of the CDR3 is TGCAGTGCTTGGGGGGGACTAGCCGCATACAATGAGCAGTTCTTC. This chain uses TRBV20-1 with TRBJ2-1; 9 positions match TRBD2. From germline, CDR1 is DFQATT and CDR2 SNEGSKA (reference sequence). There are 15 residues in the CDR3. V lost 5 bases, J lost 4 bases, and 9 bases stayed unmatched.

J is TRBJ2-3 and V is TRBV5-1, with 11 bases matching TRBD2. Germline loops: CDR1 SGHRS, CDR2 YFSETQ. V dropped 4 bases and J dropped 2; count of bases not matched to a gene: 6. The CDR3 totals 16 residues. The CDR3 is CASSALAGESTDTQYF. The CDR3 nucleotides read TGCGCCAGCAGCGCACTAGCGGGAGAGTCCACAGATACGCAGTATTTT.

This clonotype has a handful of counts. The chain couples TRBV10-3 to TRBJ1-2; unclear D gene. This CDR3 is 13 amino acids long. Germline values: CDR1 ENHRY, CDR2 SYGVKD. Deletions cut 2 bases from V and 10 bases from J, with 14 bases between. The CDR3 sequence is CAISERAGQDYTF. In DNA form, the CDR3 reads TGTGCCATCAGTGAGAGGGCAGGTCAGGACTACACCTTC.

This clonotype was recorded at least ten times. The J gene is TRBJ2-3, the V gene TRBV20-1; D may be TRBD2 (5 bases). V was pared by 3 bases and J by 1 base, with 14 bases between. In germline, CDR1 is DFQATT, CDR2 SNEGSKA (reference sequence). This CDR3 has 15 residues. The CDR3 loop is CSASPRALRTDTQYF. In DNA form, the CDR3 reads TGCAGTGCTAGTCCGCGGGCGCTACGCACAGATACGCAGTATTTT.

Ten or more counts support this clonotype. The CDR3 DNA reads as TGCGCCAGCAGCCAAGATCAGACTAGCGGGAGTGGCAATGAGCAGTTCTTC. It codes for CASSQDQTSGSGNEQFF. The chain joins TRBV4-1 to TRBJ2-1; the match to TRBD2 covers 12 bases. Trimming at V came to 0 bases and at J to 6 bases, leaving 6 bases not matched to a gene. From germline, CDR1 is MGHRA and CDR2 YSYEKL. The CDR3 has 17 amino acids.

This clonotype appeared a few times. V is TRBV29-1 and J is TRBJ1-1, with 7 bases aligning to TRBD1. V dropped 5 bases and J dropped 1; count of bases not matched to a gene: 1. Per germline, CDR1 SQVTM and CDR2 ANQGSEA. There are 12 residues in the CDR3. The CDR3 reads CSVRGRNTEAFF. CDR3 sequence (DNA): TGCAGCGTTAGGGGGCGGAACACTGAAGCTTTCTTT.

This clonotype was seen many times. V usage is TRBV28 and J usage is TRBJ1-4, with a tentative D call TRBD1 (6 bases). Germline V gene lookup returns CDR1 MDHEN and CDR2 SYDVKM. V lost 5 bases, J lost 6 bases, and 13 bases lay in between. The CDR3 loop spans 14 amino acids. The CDR3 is CASSVGTFDEKLFF. CDR3 nucleotides: TGTGCCAGCAGTGTCGGGACATTTGATGAAAAACTGTTTTTT.

This clonotype was seen many times. The chain couples TRBV29-1 to TRBJ1-5; D uncertain. The CDR3 totals 13 residues. CDR1 is SQVTM and CDR2 is ANQGSEA in the germline V gene. The V end was cut by 4 bases, the J end by 4 bases, with 11 bases between. The chain's CDR3 is CSVGAGRNQPQHF. CDR3 bases: TGCAGCGTTGGTGCGGGCAGGAATCAGCCCCAGCATTTT. Together with reference TRBV29-1 and TRBJ1-5, the CDR3 gives the full variable domain: SAVISQKPSRDICQRGTSLTIQCQVDSQVTMMFWYRQQPGQSLTLIATANQGSEATYESGFVIDKFPISRPNLTFSTLTVSNMSPEDSSIYLCSVGAGRNQPQHFGDGTRLSIL.

This clonotype occurred a few times. The chain uses TRBV19 and TRBJ2-5, with unresolved D. The CDR3 sequence is 13 residues long. The V and J ends lost 9 bases and 6 bases respectively, with 17 bases between them. Germline V gene sequence: CDR1 LNHDA, CDR2 SQIVND (reference sequence). For the CDR3, the DNA is TGTGCCAGCTCCCCCGGACCCGGACAGACCCAGTACTTC. This gives the protein CASSPGPGQTQYF.

This clonotype was seen a handful of times. This sequence joins TRBV2 and TRBJ1-1; 8 bases align to TRBD1. The J segment lost 0 bases and the V segment lost 5 bases, leaving 8 bases of the junction unmatched. The CDR3 totals 16 residues. CDR1 is SNHLY, CDR2 FYNNEI, per germline. The CDR3 sequence is CASSSEGDRMNTEAFF. The CDR3 DNA is TGTGCCAGCAGTTCGGAAGGGGACAGGATGAACACTGAAGCTTTCTTT.

This clonotype has a handful of counts. The chain couples TRBV12-3 or TRBV12-4 to TRBJ2-7; D gene ambiguous. CDR3 length equals 13 residues. Trimming left V 1 base short and J 5 bases short, with 9 bases between. CDR3: CASSLGTDHEQYF. CDR3 nucleotides: TGTGCCAGCAGTTTAGGCACGGACCACGAGCAGTACTTC.

This clonotype was counted only a few times. The CDR3 spells CATPLPTGTGDTF. DNA for the CDR3: TGTGCCACCCCCCTTCCGACCGGGACCGGCGACACCTTC. The chain carries TRBV6-6 and TRBJ1-2; a possible D gene is TRBD1 (5 bases). The V end was cut by 10 bases, the J end by 12 bases, with 24 bases between. CDR1 MNHNY and CDR2 SVGAGI come from the germline V gene (reference sequence). CDR3 length: 13 amino acids.

This clonotype was detected ten times or more. The chain links TRBV3-1 to TRBJ2-5, with 9 bases that match TRBD2. There are 17 residues in the CDR3. V lost 2 bases, J lost 5 bases, and 12 bases stayed unmatched. Germline V gene sequence: CDR1 LGHDT, CDR2 YNNKEL (reference sequence). The CDR3 sequence: CASSQQVAGGPEETQYF. The CDR3 bases are TGTGCCAGCAGCCAACAAGTGGCGGGAGGGCCCGAGGAGACCCAGTACTTC.

The sample holds a few counts of this clonotype. V is TRBV28 and J is TRBJ2-7, with 9 bases matching TRBD1. Germline trimming cut 4 bases from V and 5 bases from J; bases unmatched to any gene: 9. This CDR3 region has 15 residues. Looked up from germline, CDR1 is MDHEN and CDR2 is SYDVKM. DNA for the CDR3: TGTGCCAGCAGTTCGCCTACCGGGACAGGGAACGAGCAGTACTTC. It translates to CASSSPTGTGNEQYF.

The V call is TRBV4-3, the J call TRBJ1-5, with 7 bases lining up with TRBD1. The CDR3 extends over 15 amino acids. V gave up 2 bases and J gave up 7 bases; unmatched junction bases: 8. Germline V gene sequence: CDR1 LGHNA, CDR2 YSLEER. In nucleotides, the CDR3 is TGCGCCAGCAGCCAATACGAGGGGGCAGGCCAGCCCCAGCATTTT. Amino acid sequence: CASSQYEGAGQPQHF.

This clonotype was observed a few times. The genes are TRBV28 and TRBJ1-4; D is possibly TRBD1 (5 bases). The CDR3 has 12 residues. Germline-derived CDR1 and CDR2 are MDHEN and SYDVKM. Between the trimmed V and J ends, which lost 6 bases and 8 bases, there was a span of 10 bases. In nucleotides, the CDR3 is TGTGCCAGCAGGGGACCGAGCGAAAAACTGTTTTTT. It codes for CASRGPSEKLFF.

This clonotype appeared many times. The chain links TRBV7-9 to TRBJ2-1, with 9 nucleotides matching TRBD2. V lost 4 bases to trimming and J lost 4 bases; unmatched junction nucleotides: 11. CDR3 length: 17 residues. Germline CDR1 SEHNR, CDR2 FQNEAQ (reference sequence). The CDR3 DNA is TGTGCCAGCAGCTCCTTTATAGCGGGGGCTAATTACAATGAGCAGTTCTTC. Its protein product is CASSSFIAGANYNEQFF.

This clonotype was observed a handful of times. V gene TRBV24-1 combines with J gene TRBJ2-2; D is possibly TRBD1 (6 bases). This CDR3 comprises 14 residues. Germline V lookup: CDR1 KGHDR, CDR2 SFDVKD. Between the trimmed V and J ends, which lost 4 bases and 3 bases, there was a span of 8 bases. The CDR3 loop is CATSEDSYTGELFF. The CDR3 DNA reads TGTGCCACCAGTGAGGACAGCTACACCGGGGAGCTGTTTTTT.